A selection of T cell receptor beta chains follows, all from one sample in a study of beta chain features in type 1 diabetes. Sequenced by immunoSEQ multiplex PCR; TCRdb stores in-frame clones only, minus some. The sample has approximately 160,000 clones; roughly 8% are singletons. Sequenced input: central memory CD4+ T cells from blood. These receptors were taken from a man aged 18 to 35 in good health. Both conserved end residues are part of each CDR3. A D gene is named only where the DNA matches it firmly. Only some rows state a clone size, as once, few, many or a class for expanded clones.

V: TRBV7-3
D: -
size: -
J: TRBJ1-1
DNA: TGTGCCAGCAGCTTAGGATCCGGGGGTTCCACTGAAGCTTTCTTT
CDR3: CASSLGSGGSTEAFF

V: TRBV15
D: -
size: few
J: TRBJ2-7
DNA: TGTGCCACCAGCAGAGATCGAGGGGGAGCCTACGAGCAGTACTTC
CDR3: CATSRDRGGAYEQYF

V: TRBV7-3
D: TRBD2
size: -
J: TRBJ2-1
DNA: TGTGCCAGCAGCTTACCCCCAAGCGGGGTCCCCTACAATGAGCAGTTCTTC
CDR3: CASSLPPSGVPYNEQFF

V: TRBV13
D: -
size: many
J: TRBJ1-2
DNA: TGTGCCAGCAGCTTAGGCCGGGACGGACAGATCTATGGCTACACCTTC
CDR3: CASSLGRDGQIYGYTF

V: TRBV20-1
D: -
size: few
J: TRBJ2-3
DNA: TGCAGTGCAACTAGAAAAGATACGCAGTATTTT
CDR3: CSATRKDTQYF

V: TRBV7-2
D: -
size: -
J: TRBJ1-2
DNA: TGTGCCAGCAGCTTAGCGAGTGACAGCTTCTATGGCTACACCTTC
CDR3: CASSLASDSFYGYTF

V: TRBV15
D: -
size: -
J: TRBJ2-7
DNA: TGTGCCACCAGCAGAGAACTAGTAAATAGGGTTGAGCAGTACTTC
CDR3: CATSRELVNRVEQYF

V: TRBV19
D: TRBD1
size: -
J: TRBJ2-1
DNA: TGTGCCAGTAGTGGGACAGGGGGCTACAATGAGCAGTTCTTC
CDR3: CASSGTGGYNEQFF

V: TRBV4-3
D: -
size: many
J: TRBJ2-5
DNA: TGCGCCAGCAGCCTGGGCGATCAAGAGACCCAGTACTTC
CDR3: CASSLGDQETQYF

V: TRBV28
D: TRBD2
size: -
J: TRBJ2-3
DNA: TGTGCCAGCAGGAATAGCGGGGGGGCATCAGATACGCAGTATTTT
CDR3: CASRNSGGASDTQYF

V: TRBV2
D: -
size: few
J: TRBJ1-2
DNA: TGTGCCAGCAGTGAGCTCCCCAGGGGCGGATATGGCTACACCTTC
CDR3: CASSELPRGGYGYTF

V: TRBV12-5
D: TRBD1
size: few
J: TRBJ2-7
DNA: TGTGCTAGTGGTACCGGGACAGATAAGCAGTACTTC
CDR3: CASGTGTDKQYF

V: TRBV27
D: TRBD2
size: -
J: TRBJ2-2
DNA: TGTGCCAGCAGTTTTAGCGGGAGGGCGAACACCGGGGAGCTGTTTTTT
CDR3: CASSFSGRANTGELFF

V: TRBV11-2
D: -
size: few
J: TRBJ1-2
DNA: TGTGCCAGCAGCTTAGCTTCCAGGGGCTATGGCTACACCTTC
CDR3: CASSLASRGYGYTF

V: TRBV18
D: -
size: few
J: TRBJ1-5
DNA: TGTGCCAGCTCACAGACAGGTCGCAATAGCAATCAGCCCCAGCATTTT
CDR3: CASSQTGRNSNQPQHF

V: TRBV7-2
D: TRBD1
size: -
J: TRBJ2-1
DNA: TGTGCCAGCAGCTTAGGGACAGGCAAATACAATGAGCAGTTCTTC
CDR3: CASSLGTGKYNEQFF

V: TRBV2
D: -
size: many
J: TRBJ2-7
DNA: TGTGCCAGCACCTATCGACTGGCCCTGGAGCAGTACTTC
CDR3: CASTYRLALEQYF

V: TRBV4-2
D: TRBD2
size: few
J: TRBJ2-7
DNA: TGTGCCAGCAGCCAAGGGGTAGCGGGAGGAGCCTACGAACAGTACTTC
CDR3: CASSQGVAGGAYEQYF

V: TRBV20-1
D: -
size: -
J: TRBJ2-7
DNA: TGCGCGACCGGGGTTAATTACGAGCAGTACTTC
CDR3: CATGVNYEQYF

V: TRBV4-2
D: TRBD1
size: many
J: TRBJ2-7
DNA: TGTGCCAGCAGCCAAGTCGGGACAGGCCTTTCCTACGAGCAGTACTTC
CDR3: CASSQVGTGLSYEQYF

V: TRBV6-1
D: -
size: -
J: TRBJ2-3
DNA: TGTGCCAGCAGTGAAGTTCTTTTCGATACGCAGTATTTT
CDR3: CASSEVLFDTQYF

V: TRBV6-4
D: -
size: -
J: TRBJ1-2
DNA: TGTGCCAGCAGTGACTCCCCGACAGACTATGGCTACACCTTC
CDR3: CASSDSPTDYGYTF

V: TRBV5-1
D: -
size: many
J: TRBJ2-5
DNA: TGCGCCAGCAGCTTGACCCTCGCGGAGACCCAGTACTTC
CDR3: CASSLTLAETQYF

V: TRBV9
D: TRBD2
size: -
J: TRBJ2-1
DNA: TGTGCCAGCAGCGTAGGCGGGAGATCTAATGAGCAGTTCTTC
CDR3: CASSVGGRSNEQFF

V: TRBV30
D: TRBD1
size: -
J: TRBJ1-2
DNA: TGTGCCTGGAGTCCCGGACAGGGGGTATCCGGCTACACCTTC
CDR3: CAWSPGQGVSGYTF

V: TRBV19
D: TRBD1
size: many
J: TRBJ2-5
DNA: TGTGCCAGTAGTATAAACAGGGGAGAGACCCAGTACTTC
CDR3: CASSINRGETQYF

V: TRBV6-5
D: -
size: few
J: TRBJ1-5
DNA: TGTGCCAGCAGCCCTCAGGGTAGCTACAATCAGCCCCAGCATTTT
CDR3: CASSPQGSYNQPQHF

V: TRBV5-1
D: -
size: -
J: TRBJ1-1
DNA: TGCGCCAGCAGCTTGGGACAGCCGAACACTGAAGCTTTCTTT
CDR3: CASSLGQPNTEAFF

V: TRBV23-1
D: -
size: -
J: TRBJ2-1
DNA: TGCGCCAGCAGCCAAGAGAACTATCCTAGTGAGCAGTTCTTC
CDR3: CASSQENYPSEQFF

V: TRBV28
D: -
size: -
J: TRBJ1-2
DNA: TGTGCCAGCAGTTTTGGCAGGGGCTATGGCTACACCTTC
CDR3: CASSFGRGYGYTF

V: TRBV5-6
D: TRBD1
size: -
J: TRBJ1-1
DNA: TGTGCCAGCAGTCCCGTGACCCGGGACAGCACTGAAGCTTTCTTT
CDR3: CASSPVTRDSTEAFF

V: TRBV5-4
D: -
size: few
J: TRBJ2-5
DNA: TGTGCCAGCAGCTCCCGACGCGGGGCCGGGGAGACCCAGTACTTC
CDR3: CASSSRRGAGETQYF

V: TRBV30
D: -
size: many
J: TRBJ2-4
DNA: TGTGCCTGGAGTCTTGGGTCGGGGGACATTCAGTACTTC
CDR3: CAWSLGSGDIQYF

V: TRBV30
D: -
size: -
J: TRBJ1-4
DNA: TGTGCCTGGAGTGCATCCTACAGGACAACTAATGAAAAACTGTTTTTT
CDR3: CAWSASYRTTNEKLFF

V: TRBV12-5
D: -
size: -
J: TRBJ1-2
DNA: TGTGCTAGTGGTCTCGACACGTACTATGGCTACACCTTC
CDR3: CASGLDTYYGYTF

V: TRBV27
D: -
size: few
J: TRBJ2-5
DNA: TGTGCCAGCAGAAGTGGGGGGGCTTACTTCGAGACCCAGTACTTC
CDR3: CASRSGGAYFETQYF

V: TRBV4-3
D: TRBD2
size: many
J: TRBJ2-4
DNA: TGCGCCAGCAGCCAAGATGAGGGAGGGGCGGGGAGCATTCAGTACTTC
CDR3: CASSQDEGGAGSIQYF

V: TRBV5-1
D: -
size: -
J: TRBJ2-5
DNA: TGCGCCAGCAGCTTCAGTCGGGAGTTCGAGACCCAGTACTTC
CDR3: CASSFSREFETQYF

V: TRBV7-2
D: -
size: -
J: TRBJ1-2
DNA: TGTGCCAGCAGCCCGGACAGACAGTATGGCTACACCTTC
CDR3: CASSPDRQYGYTF

V: TRBV30
D: TRBD1
size: few
J: TRBJ1-3
DNA: TGTGCCTGGACCGCTGGAGGGGGCGGAAACACCATATATTTT
CDR3: CAWTAGGGGNTIYF

V: TRBV18
D: -
size: -
J: TRBJ2-1
DNA: TGTGCCAGCTCACCTTTCGGCGGGGGCAACAATGAGCAGTTCTTC
CDR3: CASSPFGGGNNEQFF

V: TRBV2
D: -
size: -
J: TRBJ1-5
DNA: TGTGCCAGCAATAGTGAATCCAATCAGCCCCAGCATTTT
CDR3: CASNSESNQPQHF

V: TRBV30
D: -
size: many
J: TRBJ1-4
DNA: TGTGCCTGGTCCGGAACAGGGAGCGGTGTAGAAAAACTGTTTTTT
CDR3: CAWSGTGSGVEKLFF

V: TRBV18
D: -
size: -
J: TRBJ1-1
DNA: TGTGCCAGCTCCCCGACTGGTTCCACTGAAGCTTTCTTT
CDR3: CASSPTGSTEAFF

V: TRBV6-1
D: -
size: few
J: TRBJ1-4
DNA: TGTGCCAGCAGGCCCGGCTGGAGTAATGAAAAACTGTTTTTT
CDR3: CASRPGWSNEKLFF

V: TRBV6-5
D: -
size: few
J: TRBJ2-4
DNA: TGTGCCAGCAGGGAACAGGGTCCGGCGCACTTC
CDR3: CASREQGPAHF

V: TRBV7-2
D: TRBD1
size: -
J: TRBJ2-7
DNA: TGTGCCAGCAGCTTAGTTGCGGCCAGGGGGTCTGTGTTC
CDR3: CASSLVAARGSVF

V: TRBV21-1
D: -
size: few
J: TRBJ2-3
DNA: -
CDR3: CASTWGQGSTDTQYF